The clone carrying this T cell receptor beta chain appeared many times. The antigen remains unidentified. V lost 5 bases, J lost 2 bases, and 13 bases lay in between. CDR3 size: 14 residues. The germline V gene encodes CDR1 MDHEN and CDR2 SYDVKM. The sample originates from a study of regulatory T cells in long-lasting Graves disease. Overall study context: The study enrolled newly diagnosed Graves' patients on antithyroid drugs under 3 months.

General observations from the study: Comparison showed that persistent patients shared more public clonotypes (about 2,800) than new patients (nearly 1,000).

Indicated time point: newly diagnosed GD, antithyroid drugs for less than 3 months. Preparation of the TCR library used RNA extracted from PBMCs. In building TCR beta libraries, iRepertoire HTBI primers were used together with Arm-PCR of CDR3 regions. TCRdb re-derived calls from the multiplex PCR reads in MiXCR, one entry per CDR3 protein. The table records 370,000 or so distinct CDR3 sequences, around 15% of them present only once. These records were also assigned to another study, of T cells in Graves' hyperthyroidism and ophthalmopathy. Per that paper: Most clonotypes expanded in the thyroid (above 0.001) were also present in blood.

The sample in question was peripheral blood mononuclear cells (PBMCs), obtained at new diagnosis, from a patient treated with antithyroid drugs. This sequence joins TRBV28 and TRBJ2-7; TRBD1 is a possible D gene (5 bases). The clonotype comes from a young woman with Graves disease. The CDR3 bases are TGTGCCAGCAGTCAGTCAGGGAACCCCTACGAGCAGTACTTC. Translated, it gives CASSQSGNPYEQYF.